Below, 15 T cell receptor beta chains from the same sample are listed, as sequenced in a study of T-cell reconstitution after alpha-beta-depleted transplantation in children. A TCRbeta library incorporating unique molecular identifiers was prepared. TCRdb re-called the PCR reads with MiXCR, one entry per CDR3 protein. The profile covers a few hundred thousand distinct CDR3 sequences, with around 10% appearing a single time and 7.5% taken by the ten largest. The sequencing here drew on PBMCs, taken before TCRalphabeta/CD19-depleted stem cell transplant. The receptors originated from a boy younger than two with acute myeloid leukemia, due to receive a stem cell transplant.

The gene calls are TRBV7-8 and TRBJ1-2; D is uncertain. The CDR3 has 15 residues. V was shortened by 0 bases and J by 2 bases, with 10 bases between the two germline ends. Germline CDR1 and CDR2: SGHVS and FQNEAQ. The CDR3 spells CASSLAATRNYGYTF. DNA of the CDR3: TGTGCCAGCAGCTTAGCGGCCACGAGAAACTATGGCTACACCTTC.

This sequence joins TRBV6-2 or TRBV6-3 and TRBJ2-7; D not certain. V lost 8 bases and J lost 3, with 23 bases in between. The CDR3 runs 16 residues. Germline V gene data show CDR1 as MNHEY and CDR2 as SVGEGT. CDR3 in amino acids: CASRRTSLARLYEQYF. CDR3 in DNA: TGTGCCAGCCGCCGCACGAGCCTGGCGCGGCTCTACGAGCAGTACTTC.

The sample holds many counts of this clonotype. The CDR3 sequence is CSALRQVLGETQYF. CDR3 DNA: TGCAGCGCACTACGACAGGTCTTAGGGGAGACCCAGTACTTC. This chain connects TRBV29-1 to TRBJ2-5, with TRBD1 as a possible D gene (6 bases). This CDR3 has 14 amino acids. Trimming took 7 bases from V and 5 from J, leaving 20 bases between them. The germline V gene has CDR1 SQVTM and CDR2 ANQGSEA. The variable domain in full, completed from reference TRBV29-1 and TRBJ2-5, reads SAVISQKPSRDICQRGTSLTIQCQVDSQVTMMFWYRQQPGQSLTLIATANQGSEATYESGFVIDKFPISRPNLTFSTLTVSNMSPEDSSIYLCSALRQVLGETQYFGPGTRLLVL.

In its sample, this clonotype was seen many times. The V call is TRBV5-1, the J call TRBJ2-7, with D maybe TRBD2 (6 bases). The length of the CDR3 is 14 residues. The V end was cut by 1 base, the J end by 4 bases, with 12 bases between. From germline, CDR1 is SGHRS and CDR2 YFSETQ. This CDR3 is CASSLQGAGYEQYF. The CDR3 bases are TGCGCCAGCAGCTTGCAGGGCGCGGGGTACGAGCAGTACTTC.

This clonotype was picked up many times. The CDR3 spells CASTVGGRNTQYF. DNA of the CDR3: TGTGCCAGCACTGTGGGGGGCAGAAATACGCAGTATTTT. The rearrangement joins TRBV11-2 to TRBJ2-3; D might be TRBD1 or TRBD2, each matching 6 bases. Trimming stripped 7 bases from V and 7 bases from J, with 15 bases between. The CDR3 is made up of 13 amino acids. Germline V CDR1 and CDR2: SGHAT, FQNNGV.

The gene calls are TRBV12-3 or TRBV12-4 and TRBJ1-3; the D is unclear. The V and J ends lost 3 bases and 0 bases respectively, with 15 bases between them. The CDR3 is 17 residues long. The CDR3 DNA is TGTGCCAGCAGTTTTAACCCGGGTGTACTCTCTGGAAACACCATATATTTT. Its translation is CASSFNPGVLSGNTIYF.

This clonotype was counted ten times or more. The chain has TRBV11-2 and TRBJ2-3; D is perhaps TRBD2 (6 bases). This CDR3 region has 15 residues. With 3 bases removed from V and 2 bases from J, the gap between germline ends came to 12 bases. Looked up from germline, CDR1 is SGHAT and CDR2 is FQNNGV. This CDR3 reads CASSLEGTYTDTQYF. CDR3 nucleotide sequence: TGTGCCAGCAGCTTGGAGGGGACCTACACAGATACGCAGTATTTT.

This clonotype occurred many times. DNA of the CDR3: TGTGCCAGCAGCTTGGCCGGGGGAGGAAGATCCTACGAGCAGTACTTC. Amino acids: CASSLAGGGRSYEQYF. The V and J genes are TRBV5-4 and TRBJ2-7, with a tentative D call TRBD2 (6 bases). V was clipped by 0 bases and J by 1 base, with 14 bases between them. This CDR3 region has 16 residues. Germline V gene sequence: CDR1 SGHNT, CDR2 YYREEE (reference sequence).

Only a few counts were recorded for this clonotype. This chain links TRBV7-2 with TRBJ2-3; D gene unclear. This CDR3 is 15 amino acids long. Trimming pared 1 base from V and 2 bases from J, leaving 10 bases between. The germline gives CDR1 SGHTA, CDR2 FQGNSA. CDR3 sequence: CASSLGLPATDTQYF. The CDR3 DNA follows: TGTGCCAGCAGCTTAGGGCTACCTGCCACAGATACGCAGTATTTT.

This clonotype was seen ten or more times. The rearrangement links TRBV7-2 to TRBJ2-1; D remains ambiguous. The ends were cut back, 4 bases at V and 7 bases at J, with 8 bases in the middle. The CDR3 extends over 12 amino acids. The germline V gene encodes CDR1 SGHTA and CDR2 FQGNSA. This CDR3 is CASSSYLNEQFF. Here the CDR3 DNA reads TGTGCCAGCAGCTCCTACCTTAATGAGCAGTTCTTC.

This clonotype occurred many times. J is TRBJ2-2 and V is TRBV2, with TRBD2 matching 8 bases. The V and J ends lost 3 bases and 4 bases, in that order; junction bases with no gene match: 4. CDR3 length equals 15 residues. Germline CDR1 SNHLY, CDR2 FYNNEI. The CDR3, as DNA: TGTGCCAGCAGTGACCGGGGGGGAATCACCGGGGAGCTGTTTTTT. Translation: CASSDRGGITGELFF.

This clonotype was detected many times. The gene calls are TRBV7-9 and TRBJ2-1; D is uncertain. This CDR3 has 13 amino acids. V was shortened by 2 bases and J by 5 bases, with 7 bases between the two germline ends. Germline CDR1 reads SEHNR; CDR2 reads FQNEAQ (reference sequence). This CDR3 is CASSLYNDNEQFF. In nucleotides, the CDR3 is TGTGCCAGCAGCTTATACAACGACAATGAGCAGTTCTTC.

This clonotype was recorded at least ten times. This chain links TRBV28 with TRBJ2-1; D is uncertain. CDR1 is MDHEN and CDR2 is SYDVKM in the germline V gene. Trimming pared 7 bases from V and 8 bases from J, leaving 12 bases between. The CDR3 totals 12 residues. The CDR3 DNA is TGTGCCAGCACTTCCGTGAGATATGAGCAGTTCTTC. This codes for CASTSVRYEQFF. The full variable domain, its missing parts supplied by reference TRBV28 and TRBJ2-1, is DVKVTQSSRYLVKRTGEKVFLECVQDMDHENMFWYRQDPGLGLRLIYFSYDVKMKEKGDIPEGYSVSREKKERFSLILESASTNQTSMYLCASTSVRYEQFFGPGTRLTVL.

The chain uses TRBV6-2 or TRBV6-3 and TRBJ2-7; no definite D call. Trimming stripped 2 bases from V and 2 bases from J, with 7 bases between. The CDR3 runs 13 residues. CDR1 is MNHEY and CDR2 is SVGEGT in the germline V gene. The CDR3 protein is CASSYTGAYEQYF. DNA for the CDR3: TGTGCCAGCAGTTACACGGGTGCCTACGAGCAGTACTTC.

The rearrangement uses TRBV20-1 and TRBJ2-2, with TRBD1 matching 7 bases. Trimming took 8 bases from V and 3 from J; bases not matched to a gene: 12. CDR1 and CDR2 (germline): DFQATT, SNEGSKA (reference sequence). The CDR3 spans 15 residues. DNA of the CDR3: TGCAGTCGTCCAGGGGGAGACGGGCACACCGGGGAGCTGTTTTTT. Translated: CSRPGGDGHTGELFF.